This T cell receptor beta chain was recorded in a study of cytomegalovirus exposure and HLA in healthy donors. Overall study context: In a later analysis, it was reported that the approximately 110 validation repertoires had been produced on the same platform as the 690 or so repertoires belonging to the first cohort.

Here immunoSEQ multiplex PCR was the method, and the copy in TCRdb shows in-frame clones only, minus some. The sample yields about 110,000 clones, about 94% seen once. The donors formed part of the approximately 120-subject validation cohort, distinct from the 666-subject first cohort. The sequence derives from a woman aged 18-35 years in good health and CMV-seronegative. The specimen sequenced was PBMCs.

The CDR3 loop is CASNREIAGTVYEQYF. CDR3 coding DNA: TGTGCCAGCAACCGTGAAATAGCGGGTACCGTCTACGAGCAGTACTTC. The gene calls are TRBV19 and TRBJ2-7; 7 bases match TRBD2. This CDR3 contains 16 residues. The germline CDR1 and CDR2 sequences are LNHDA and SQIVND (reference sequence). V trimming: 9 bases; J trimming: 3 bases; junction bases outside the gene matches: 17.